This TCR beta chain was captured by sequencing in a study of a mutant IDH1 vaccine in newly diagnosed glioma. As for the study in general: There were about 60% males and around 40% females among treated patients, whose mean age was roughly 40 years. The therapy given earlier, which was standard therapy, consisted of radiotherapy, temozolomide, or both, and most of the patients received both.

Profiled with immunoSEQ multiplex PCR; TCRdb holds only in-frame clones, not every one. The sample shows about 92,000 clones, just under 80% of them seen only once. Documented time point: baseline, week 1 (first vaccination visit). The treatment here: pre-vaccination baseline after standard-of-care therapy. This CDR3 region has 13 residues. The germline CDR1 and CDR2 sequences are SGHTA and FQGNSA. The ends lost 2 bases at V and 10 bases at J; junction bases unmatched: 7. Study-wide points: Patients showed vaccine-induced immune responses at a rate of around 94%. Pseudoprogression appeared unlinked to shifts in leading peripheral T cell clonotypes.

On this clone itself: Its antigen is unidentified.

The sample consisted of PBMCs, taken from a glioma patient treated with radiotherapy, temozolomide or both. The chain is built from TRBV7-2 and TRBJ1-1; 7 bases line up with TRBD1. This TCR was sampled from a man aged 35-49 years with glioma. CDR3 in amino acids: CASSLRAGGTAFF. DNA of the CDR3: TGTGCCAGCAGCTTAAGGGCAGGGGGAACAGCTTTCTTT.